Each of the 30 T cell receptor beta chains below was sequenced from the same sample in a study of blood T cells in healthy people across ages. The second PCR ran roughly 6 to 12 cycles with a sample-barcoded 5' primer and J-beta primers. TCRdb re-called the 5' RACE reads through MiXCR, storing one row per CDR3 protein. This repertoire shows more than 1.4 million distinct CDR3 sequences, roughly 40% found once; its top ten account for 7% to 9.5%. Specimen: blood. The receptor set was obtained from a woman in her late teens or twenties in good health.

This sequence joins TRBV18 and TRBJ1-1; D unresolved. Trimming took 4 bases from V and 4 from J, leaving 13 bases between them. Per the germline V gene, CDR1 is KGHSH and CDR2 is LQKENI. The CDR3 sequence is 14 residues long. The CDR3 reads CASSLAWVSTEAFF. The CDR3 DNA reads TGTGCCAGCTCACTCGCCTGGGTGAGCACTGAAGCTTTCTTT.

For the CDR3, the DNA is TGTGCCAGCAGCATGACTAGCGGGAACAACAATGAGCAGTTCTTC. It encodes CASSMTSGNNNEQFF. V gene TRBV27 combines with J gene TRBJ2-1; the match to TRBD2 covers 11 bases. The trim removed 6 bases at V and 5 bases at J, leaving 6 bases unmatched. Germline-derived CDR1 and CDR2 are MNHEY and SMNVEV (reference sequence). The CDR3 contains 15 residues.

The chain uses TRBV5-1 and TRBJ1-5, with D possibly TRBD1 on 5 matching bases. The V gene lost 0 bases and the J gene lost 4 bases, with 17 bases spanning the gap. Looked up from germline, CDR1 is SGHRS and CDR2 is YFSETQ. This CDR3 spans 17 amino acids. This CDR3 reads CASSLAGPGQINQPQHF. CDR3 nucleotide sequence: TGCGCCAGCAGCTTGGCCGGCCCGGGGCAGATAAATCAGCCCCAGCATTTT.

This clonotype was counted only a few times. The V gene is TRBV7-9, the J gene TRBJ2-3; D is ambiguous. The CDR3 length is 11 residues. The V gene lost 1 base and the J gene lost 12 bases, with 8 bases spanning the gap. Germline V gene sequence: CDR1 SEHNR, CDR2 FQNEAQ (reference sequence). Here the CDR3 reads CASSLGTDQYF. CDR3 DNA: TGTGCCAGCAGCTTAGGTACGGACCAGTATTTT. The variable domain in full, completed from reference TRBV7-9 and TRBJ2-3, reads DTGVSQNPRHKITKRGQNVTFRCDPISEHNRLYWYRQTLGQGPEFLTYFQNEAQLEKSRLLSDRFSAERPKGSFSTLEIQRTEQGDSAMYLCASSLGTDQYFGPGTRLTVL.

CDR3 nucleotide sequence: TGTGCCAGCAGCCCCCTATGGGCGGCCACAGATACGCAGTATTTT. This codes for CASSPLWAATDTQYF. The genes are TRBV7-6 and TRBJ2-3, with no clear D. In germline, CDR1 is SGHVS, CDR2 FNYEAQ. This CDR3 has 15 residues. The V gene lost 5 bases and the J gene lost 2 bases, with 14 bases spanning the gap.

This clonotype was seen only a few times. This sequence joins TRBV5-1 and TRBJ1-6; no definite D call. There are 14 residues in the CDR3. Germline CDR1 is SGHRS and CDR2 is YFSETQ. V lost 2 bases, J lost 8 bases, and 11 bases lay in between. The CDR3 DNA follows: TGCGCCAGCAGCTTCGGAAAAAGGCATTCACCCCTCCACTTT. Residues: CASSFGKRHSPLHF.

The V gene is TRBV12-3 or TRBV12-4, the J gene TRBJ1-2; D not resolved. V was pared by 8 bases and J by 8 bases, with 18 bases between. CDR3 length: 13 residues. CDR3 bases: TGTGCCAGCTGTCCGGGGTCCTTGCGGGGCTACACCTTC. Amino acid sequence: CASCPGSLRGYTF.

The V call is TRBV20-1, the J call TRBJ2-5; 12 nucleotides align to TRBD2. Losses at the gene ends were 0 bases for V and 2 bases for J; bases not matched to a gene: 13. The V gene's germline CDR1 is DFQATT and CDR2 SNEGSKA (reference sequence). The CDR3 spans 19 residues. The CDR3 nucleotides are TGCAGTGCTAGAGATTTTGGGGCTAGCGGGAGGGCCACGCAAGAGACCCAGTACTTC. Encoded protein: CSARDFGASGRATQETQYF.

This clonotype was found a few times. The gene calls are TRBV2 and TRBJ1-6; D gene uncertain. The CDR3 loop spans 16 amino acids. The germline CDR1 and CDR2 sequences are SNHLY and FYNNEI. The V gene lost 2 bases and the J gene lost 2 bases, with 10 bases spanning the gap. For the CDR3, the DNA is TGTGCCAGCAGTGAAAGGGAGGGCGCCTATAATTCACCCCTCCACTTT. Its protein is CASSEREGAYNSPLHF.

The CDR3: CASSLTGTDEQFF. For the CDR3, the DNA is TGTGCCAGCAGTTTAACCGGGACGGATGAGCAGTTCTTC. J is TRBJ2-1 and V is TRBV27; D is perhaps TRBD1 or TRBD2 (5 bases each). The CDR3 is 13 residues long. V gave up 2 bases and J gave up 8 bases, with 10 bases separating them. Germline CDR1 MNHEY, CDR2 SMNVEV (reference sequence).

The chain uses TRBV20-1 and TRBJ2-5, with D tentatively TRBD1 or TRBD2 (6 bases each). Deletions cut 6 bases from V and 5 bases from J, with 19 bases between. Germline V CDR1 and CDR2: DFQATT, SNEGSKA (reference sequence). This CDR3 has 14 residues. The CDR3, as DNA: TGCAGTGCACAAGACGGGGGCGCCGGGGAGACCCAGTACTTC. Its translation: CSAQDGGAGETQYF.

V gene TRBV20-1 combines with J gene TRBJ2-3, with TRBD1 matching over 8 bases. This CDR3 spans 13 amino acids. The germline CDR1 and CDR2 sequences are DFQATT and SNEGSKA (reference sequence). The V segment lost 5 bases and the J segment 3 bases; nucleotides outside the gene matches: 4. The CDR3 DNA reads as TGCAGTGCTGGACAGGGTTTGACAGATACGCAGTATTTT. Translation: CSAGQGLTDTQYF.

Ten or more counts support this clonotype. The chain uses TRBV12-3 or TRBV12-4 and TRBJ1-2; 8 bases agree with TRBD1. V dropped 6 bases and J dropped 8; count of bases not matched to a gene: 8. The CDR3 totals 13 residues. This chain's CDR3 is CASSPGTGGGYTF. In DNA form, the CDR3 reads TGTGCCAGCAGCCCCGGGACAGGCGGCGGCTACACCTTC.

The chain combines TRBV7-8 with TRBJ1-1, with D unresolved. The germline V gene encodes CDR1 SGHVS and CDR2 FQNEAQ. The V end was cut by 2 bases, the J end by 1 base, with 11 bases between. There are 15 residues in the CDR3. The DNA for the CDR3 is TGTGCCAGCAGCTTAAGATGGAGCGAGAACACTGAAGCTTTCTTT. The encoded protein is CASSLRWSENTEAFF.

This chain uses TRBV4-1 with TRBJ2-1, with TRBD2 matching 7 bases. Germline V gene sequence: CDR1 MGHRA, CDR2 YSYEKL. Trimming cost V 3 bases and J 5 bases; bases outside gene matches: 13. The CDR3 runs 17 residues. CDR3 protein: CASSQGRASGNHNEQFF. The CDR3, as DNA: TGCGCCAGCAGCCAGGGCAGGGCTAGCGGTAACCACAATGAGCAGTTCTTC.

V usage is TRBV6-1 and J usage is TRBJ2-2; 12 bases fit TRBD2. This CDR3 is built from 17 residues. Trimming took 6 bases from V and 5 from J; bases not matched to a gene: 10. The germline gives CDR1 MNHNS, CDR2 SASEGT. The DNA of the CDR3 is TGTGCCAGCAGCCGGACTAGCGGGGCCCTTAAAACCGGGGAGCTGTTTTTT. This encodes CASSRTSGALKTGELFF.

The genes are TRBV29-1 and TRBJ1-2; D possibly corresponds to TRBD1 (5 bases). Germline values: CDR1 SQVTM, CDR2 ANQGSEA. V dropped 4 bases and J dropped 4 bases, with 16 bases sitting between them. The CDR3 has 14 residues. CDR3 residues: CSVGNGGGGYGYTF. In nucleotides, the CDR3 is TGCAGCGTTGGTAACGGGGGAGGAGGCTATGGCTACACCTTC.

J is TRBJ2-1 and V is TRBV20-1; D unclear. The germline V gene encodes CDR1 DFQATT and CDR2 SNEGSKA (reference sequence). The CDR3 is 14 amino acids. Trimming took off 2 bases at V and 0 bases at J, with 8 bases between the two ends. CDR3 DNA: TGCAGTGCTAGATCCTACAGCTCCTACAATGAGCAGTTCTTC. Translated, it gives CSARSYSSYNEQFF.

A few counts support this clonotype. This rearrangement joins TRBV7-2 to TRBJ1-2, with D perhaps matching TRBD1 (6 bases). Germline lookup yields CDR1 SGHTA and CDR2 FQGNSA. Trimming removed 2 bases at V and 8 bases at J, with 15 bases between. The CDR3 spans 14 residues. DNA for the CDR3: TGTGCCAGCAGCTTATTACAGGGACTGGGGGGCTACACCTTC. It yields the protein CASSLLQGLGGYTF.

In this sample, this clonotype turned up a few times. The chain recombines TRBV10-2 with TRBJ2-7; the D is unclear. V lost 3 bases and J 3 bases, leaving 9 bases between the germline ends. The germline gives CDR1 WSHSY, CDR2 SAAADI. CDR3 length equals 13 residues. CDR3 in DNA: TGCGCCAGCAGTGATCCCTCGTACTACGAGCAGTACTTC. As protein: CASSDPSYYEQYF.

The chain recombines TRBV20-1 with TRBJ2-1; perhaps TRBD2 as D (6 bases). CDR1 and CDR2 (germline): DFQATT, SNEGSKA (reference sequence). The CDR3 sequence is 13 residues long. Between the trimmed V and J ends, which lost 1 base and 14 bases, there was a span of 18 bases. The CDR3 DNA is TGCAGTGCTAGAGCCCCGGGACTTTGGGGTGAGTTCTTC. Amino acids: CSARAPGLWGEFF.

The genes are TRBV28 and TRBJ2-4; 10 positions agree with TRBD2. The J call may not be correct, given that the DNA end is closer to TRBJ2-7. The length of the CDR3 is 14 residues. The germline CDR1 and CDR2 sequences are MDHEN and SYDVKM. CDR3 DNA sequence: TGTGCCACCCTCTACCAGCGGGGGGGCTGCGAGCAGTACTTC. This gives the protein CATLYQRGGCEQYF.

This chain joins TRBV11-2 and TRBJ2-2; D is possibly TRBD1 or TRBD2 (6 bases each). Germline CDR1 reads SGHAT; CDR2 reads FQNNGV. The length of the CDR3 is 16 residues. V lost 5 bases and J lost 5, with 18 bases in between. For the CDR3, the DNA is TGTGCCAGCAGCAGCGGTGGGGGGCGTCATACCGGGGAGCTGTTTTTT. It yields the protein CASSSGGGRHTGELFF.

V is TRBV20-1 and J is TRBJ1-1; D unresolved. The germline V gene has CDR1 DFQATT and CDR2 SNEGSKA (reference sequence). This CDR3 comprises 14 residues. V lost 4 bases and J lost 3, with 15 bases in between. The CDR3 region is CSAIIGVMDTEAFF. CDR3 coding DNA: TGCAGTGCTATAATAGGAGTTATGGACACTGAAGCTTTCTTT.

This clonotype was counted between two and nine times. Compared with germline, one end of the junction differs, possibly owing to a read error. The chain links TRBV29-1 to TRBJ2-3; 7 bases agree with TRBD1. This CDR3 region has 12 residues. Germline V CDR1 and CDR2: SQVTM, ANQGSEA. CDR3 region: CSVEDRADTQYF. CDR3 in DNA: TGCAGCGTCGAAGACAGGGCAGATACGCAGTATTTT.

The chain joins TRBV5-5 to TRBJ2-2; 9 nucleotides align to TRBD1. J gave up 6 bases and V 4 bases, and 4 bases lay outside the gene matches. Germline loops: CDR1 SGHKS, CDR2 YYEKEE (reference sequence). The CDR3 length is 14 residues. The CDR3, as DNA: TGTGCCAGCAGCCATACAGGGGGCTCCGGGGAGCTGTTTTTT. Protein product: CASSHTGGSGELFF.

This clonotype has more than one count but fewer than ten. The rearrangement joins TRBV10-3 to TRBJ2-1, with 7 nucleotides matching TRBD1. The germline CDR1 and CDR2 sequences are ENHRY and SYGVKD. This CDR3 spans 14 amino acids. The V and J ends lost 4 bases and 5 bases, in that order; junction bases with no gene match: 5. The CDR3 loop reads CAISVLGTDNEQFF. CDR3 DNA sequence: TGTGCCATCAGTGTATTAGGGACAGACAATGAGCAGTTCTTC.

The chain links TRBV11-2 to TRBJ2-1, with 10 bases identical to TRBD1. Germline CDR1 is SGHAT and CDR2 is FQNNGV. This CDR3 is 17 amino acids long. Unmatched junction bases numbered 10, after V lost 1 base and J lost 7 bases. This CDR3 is CASSLVKPGQGSNEQFF. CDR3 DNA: TGTGCCAGCAGCTTAGTCAAGCCGGGACAGGGGTCGAATGAGCAGTTCTTC. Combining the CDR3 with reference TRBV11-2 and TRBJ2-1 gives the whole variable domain EAGVAQSPRYKIIEKRQSVAFWCNPISGHATLYWYQQILGQGPKLLIQFQNNGVVDDSQLPKDRFSAERLKGVDSTLKIQPAKLEDSAVYLCASSLVKPGQGSNEQFFGPGTRLTVL.

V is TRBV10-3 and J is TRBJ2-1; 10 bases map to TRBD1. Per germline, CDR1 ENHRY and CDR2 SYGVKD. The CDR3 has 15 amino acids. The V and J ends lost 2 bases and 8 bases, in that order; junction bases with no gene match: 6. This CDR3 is CAISEETGGWDEQFF. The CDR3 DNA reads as TGTGCCATCAGTGAGGAGACAGGGGGCTGGGATGAGCAGTTCTTC.

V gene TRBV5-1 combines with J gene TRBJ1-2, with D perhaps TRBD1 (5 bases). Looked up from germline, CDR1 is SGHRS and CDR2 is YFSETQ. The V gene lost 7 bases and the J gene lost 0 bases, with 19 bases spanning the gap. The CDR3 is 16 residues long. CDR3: CASLGAPEDSNYGYTF. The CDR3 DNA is TGCGCCAGCCTTGGGGCTCCCGAGGACTCTAACTATGGCTACACCTTC.